The entry that follows covers one TCR beta chain sequence. Its specificity is not known. Since a much larger clone is just one base distant, this may be a read error. A J-beta primer mix and a sample-barcoded 5' primer were used in a second PCR of about 7 to 12 cycles. TCRdb used MiXCR to reprocess the 5' RACE reads, holding one entry per CDR3 protein. The repertoire consists of about 730,000 distinct CDR3 sequences, with roughly 45% occurring once and the leading ten covering around a fifth. Extractions gave at least 5 micrograms of total RNA per sample. These data belong to a study of blood T cells in healthy people across ages. The study, taken as a whole, reports: In long-lived donors, naive CD4+ cell counts and diversity exceeded those of aged donors. Expanded clonotype changes were possibly confounded by unknown donor CMV status. Estimated diversity, derived from one million T cells, was regarded as an underestimate.

The sample was blood. This receptor was identified in a woman aged 60-75 years in good health.

For the CDR3, the DNA is TGTGCCAGCAGAGCAGGGATTTCCTATGGCTACACCTTC. The encoded protein is CASRAGISYGYTF. The chain is built from TRBV7-2 and TRBJ1-2; TRBD1 might be the D (5 bases). Trimming removed 6 bases at V and 4 bases at J, with 12 bases between. Germline values: CDR1 SGHTA, CDR2 FQGNSA. The CDR3 covers 13 residues.